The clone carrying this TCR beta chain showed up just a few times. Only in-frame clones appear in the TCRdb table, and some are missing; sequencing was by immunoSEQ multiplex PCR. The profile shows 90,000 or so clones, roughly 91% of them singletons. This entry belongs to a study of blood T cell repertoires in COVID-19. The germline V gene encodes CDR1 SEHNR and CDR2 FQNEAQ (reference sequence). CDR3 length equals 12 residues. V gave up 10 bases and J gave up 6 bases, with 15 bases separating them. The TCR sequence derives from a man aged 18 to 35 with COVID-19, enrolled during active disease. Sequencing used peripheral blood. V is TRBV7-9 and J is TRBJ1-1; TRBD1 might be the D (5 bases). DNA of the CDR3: TGTGCCATCCAGGGAAGTAGGGCTGAAGCTTTCTTT. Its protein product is CAIQGSRAEAFF.